This TCR beta chain is drawn from a study of shared clonotypes between healthy human individuals. The CDR3 covers 16 residues. Trimming took 0 bases from V and 2 from J; bases not matched to a gene: 2. Germline lookup yields CDR1 SGDLS and CDR2 YYNGEE. Clones were sequenced by immunoSEQ multiplex PCR, and TCRdb holds only the in-frame ones, with some missing. The sample contains a few million clones, 90% to 95% of which appear only once. Note on this clone: Other DNA sequences from this sample encode an identical CDR3 as well.

The sequenced material came from naive CD4+ T cells from PBMCs. The sample's subset: CD45RA+ positively selected. This TCR was sampled from a man aged 18 to 29 in good health. Some clones in this sample may be carry-over from other donors' samples. The chain combines TRBV9 with TRBJ2-7, with 13 nucleotides matching TRBD2. CDR3 sequence: CASSVAGTSGTYEQYF. The DNA for the CDR3 is TGTGCCAGCAGCGTAGCCGGGACTAGCGGGACCTACGAGCAGTACTTC.